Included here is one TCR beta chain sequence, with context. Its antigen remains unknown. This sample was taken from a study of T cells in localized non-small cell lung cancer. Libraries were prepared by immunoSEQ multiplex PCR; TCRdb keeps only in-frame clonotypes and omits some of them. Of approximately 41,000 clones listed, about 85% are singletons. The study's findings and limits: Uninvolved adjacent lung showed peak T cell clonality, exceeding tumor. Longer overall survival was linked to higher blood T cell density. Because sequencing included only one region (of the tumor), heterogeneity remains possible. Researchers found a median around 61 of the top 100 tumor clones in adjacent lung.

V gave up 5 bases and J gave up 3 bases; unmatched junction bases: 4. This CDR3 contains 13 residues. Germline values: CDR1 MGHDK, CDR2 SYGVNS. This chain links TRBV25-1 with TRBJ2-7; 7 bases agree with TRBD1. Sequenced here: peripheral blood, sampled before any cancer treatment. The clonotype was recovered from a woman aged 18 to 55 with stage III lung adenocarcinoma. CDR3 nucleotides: TGTGCCAGCAGTTTTGCAGGGGGCTACGAGCAGTACTTC. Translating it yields CASSFAGGYEQYF.